The clone carrying this T cell receptor (beta chain) came up many times. Its specificity is not known. Amplification of TCR beta CDR3 regions was performed using RNA transcripts as template. The HTBI primer set drove a first-round RT-PCR of the TCR CDR3. TCRdb fed the multiplex PCR reads into MiXCR, producing one record per CDR3 protein. The data hold 500,000 to 550,000 distinct CDR3 sequences, with less than 25% observed a single time. The data derive from a study of T cells in Graves' hyperthyroidism and ophthalmopathy. Study findings and constraints: Blood also showed most of the thyroid clonotypes that were expanded above 0.001.

Recently diagnosed hyperthyroidism of less than 2 months' duration affected patients aged 18 to 65. Criteria for exclusion of patients were uncontrolled infection, other autoimmune disease, pregnancy or lactation. The CDR3 extends over 17 amino acids. Between the trimmed V and J ends, which lost 5 bases and 0 bases, there was a span of 19 bases. The germline V gene has CDR1 SEHNR and CDR2 FQNEAQ (reference sequence). V usage is TRBV7-9 and J usage is TRBJ1-1, with unresolved D. Sequencing was performed on blood. This TCR was sampled from a man aged 18 to 30 with Graves' hyperthyroidism. In nucleotides, the CDR3 is TGTGCCAGCAGCCTACCTCCCTCCCGGCGGATGAACACTGAAGCTTTCTTT. This sequence encodes CASSLPPSRRMNTEAFF.